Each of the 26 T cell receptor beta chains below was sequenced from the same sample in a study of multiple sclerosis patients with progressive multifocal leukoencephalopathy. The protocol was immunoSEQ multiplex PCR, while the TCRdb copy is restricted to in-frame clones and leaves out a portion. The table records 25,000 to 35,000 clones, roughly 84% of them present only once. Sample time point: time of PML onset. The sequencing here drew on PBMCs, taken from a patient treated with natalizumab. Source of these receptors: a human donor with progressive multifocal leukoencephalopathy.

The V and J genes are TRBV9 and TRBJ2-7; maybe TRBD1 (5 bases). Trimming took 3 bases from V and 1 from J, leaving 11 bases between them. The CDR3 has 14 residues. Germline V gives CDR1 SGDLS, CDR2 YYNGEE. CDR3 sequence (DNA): TGTGCCAGCAGCGCTGCAGGGATATCCTACGAGCAGTACTTC. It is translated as CASSAAGISYEQYF.

The CDR3 reads CASSPGQGFEKLFF. The CDR3 DNA reads as TGTGCCAGCAGCCCGGGACAGGGGTTTGAAAAACTGTTTTTT. The J gene is TRBJ1-4, the V gene TRBV11-2, with 10 bases matching TRBD1. Germline V lookup: CDR1 SGHAT, CDR2 FQNNGV. V lost 5 bases, J lost 7 bases, and 4 bases stayed unmatched. This CDR3 region has 14 residues.

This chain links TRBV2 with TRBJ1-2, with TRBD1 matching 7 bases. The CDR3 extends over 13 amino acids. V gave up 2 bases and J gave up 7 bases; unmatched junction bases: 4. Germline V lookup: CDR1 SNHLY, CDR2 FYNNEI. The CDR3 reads CASSEQGGGGYTF. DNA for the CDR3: TGTGCCAGCAGTGAACAGGGGGGTGGTGGCTACACCTTC.

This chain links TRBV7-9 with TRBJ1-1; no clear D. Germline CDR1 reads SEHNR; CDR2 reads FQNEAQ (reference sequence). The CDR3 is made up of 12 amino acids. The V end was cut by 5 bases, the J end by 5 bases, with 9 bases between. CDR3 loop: CASSPTKTEAFF. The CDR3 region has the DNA TGTGCCAGCAGCCCCACAAAAACTGAAGCTTTCTTT. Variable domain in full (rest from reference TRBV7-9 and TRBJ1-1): DTGVSQNPRHKITKRGQNVTFRCDPISEHNRLYWYRQTLGQGPEFLTYFQNEAQLEKSRLLSDRFSAERPKGSFSTLEIQRTEQGDSAMYLCASSPTKTEAFFGQGTRLTVV.

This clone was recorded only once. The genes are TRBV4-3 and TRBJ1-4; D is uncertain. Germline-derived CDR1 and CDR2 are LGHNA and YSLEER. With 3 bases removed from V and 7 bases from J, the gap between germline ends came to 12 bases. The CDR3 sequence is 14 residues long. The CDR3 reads CASSHGLVGEKLFF. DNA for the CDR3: TGCGCCAGCAGCCATGGGTTGGTGGGTGAAAAACTGTTTTTT.

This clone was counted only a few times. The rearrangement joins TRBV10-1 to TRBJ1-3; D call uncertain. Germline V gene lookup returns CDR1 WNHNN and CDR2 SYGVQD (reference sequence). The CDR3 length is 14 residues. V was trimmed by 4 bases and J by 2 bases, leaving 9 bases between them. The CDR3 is CASSGRDPGNTIYF. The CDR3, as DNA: TGCGCCAGCAGTGGGCGGGATCCTGGAAACACCATATATTTT.

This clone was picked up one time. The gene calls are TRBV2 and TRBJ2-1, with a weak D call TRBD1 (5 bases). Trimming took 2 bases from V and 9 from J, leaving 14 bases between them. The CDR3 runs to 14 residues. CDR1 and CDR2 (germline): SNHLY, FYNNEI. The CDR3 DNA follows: TGTGCCAGCAGTGAATGGGCAGCTCAGGGTGAGCAGTTCTTC. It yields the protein CASSEWAAQGEQFF.

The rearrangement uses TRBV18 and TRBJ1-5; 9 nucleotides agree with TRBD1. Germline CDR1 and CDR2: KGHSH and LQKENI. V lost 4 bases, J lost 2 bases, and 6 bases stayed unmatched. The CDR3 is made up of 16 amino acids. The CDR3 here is CASSLAGQGRNQPQHF. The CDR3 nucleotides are TGTGCCAGCTCACTCGCAGGACAGGGGCGCAATCAGCCCCAGCATTTT.

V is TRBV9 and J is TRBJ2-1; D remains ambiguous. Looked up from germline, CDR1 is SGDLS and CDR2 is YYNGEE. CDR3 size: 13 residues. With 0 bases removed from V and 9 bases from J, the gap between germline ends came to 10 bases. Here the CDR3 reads CASSVAPLREQFF. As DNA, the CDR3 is TGTGCCAGCAGCGTAGCCCCCCTTCGTGAGCAGTTCTTC.

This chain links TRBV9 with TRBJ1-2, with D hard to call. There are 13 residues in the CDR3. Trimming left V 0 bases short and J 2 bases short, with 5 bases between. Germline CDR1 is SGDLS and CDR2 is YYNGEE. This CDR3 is CASSVAENYGYTF. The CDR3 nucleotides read TGTGCCAGCAGCGTAGCAGAGAACTATGGCTACACCTTC.

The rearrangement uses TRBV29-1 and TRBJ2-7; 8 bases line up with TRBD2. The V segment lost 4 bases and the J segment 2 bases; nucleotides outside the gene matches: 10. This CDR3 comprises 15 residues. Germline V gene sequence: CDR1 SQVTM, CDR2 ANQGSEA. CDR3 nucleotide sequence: TGCAGCGTTGGTATTCCTAGCGGGCTTACCTACGAGCAGTACTTC. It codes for CSVGIPSGLTYEQYF.

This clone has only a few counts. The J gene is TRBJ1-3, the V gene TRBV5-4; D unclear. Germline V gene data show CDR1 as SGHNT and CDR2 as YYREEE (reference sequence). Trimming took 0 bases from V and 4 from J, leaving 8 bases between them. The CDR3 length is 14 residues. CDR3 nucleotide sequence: TGTGCCAGCAGCTTGGGCCTCCCGGGAAACACCATATATTTT. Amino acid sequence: CASSLGLPGNTIYF.

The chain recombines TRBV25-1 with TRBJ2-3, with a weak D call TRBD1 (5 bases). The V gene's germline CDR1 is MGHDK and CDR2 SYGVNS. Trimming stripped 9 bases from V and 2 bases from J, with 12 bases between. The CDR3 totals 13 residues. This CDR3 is CASTGTYTDTQYF. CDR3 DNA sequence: TGTGCCAGTACAGGAACCTACACAGATACGCAGTATTTT.

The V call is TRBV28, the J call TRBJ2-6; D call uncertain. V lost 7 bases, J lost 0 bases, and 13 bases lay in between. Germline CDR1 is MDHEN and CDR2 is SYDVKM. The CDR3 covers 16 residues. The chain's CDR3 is CASKWASSSGANVLTF. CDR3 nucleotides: TGTGCCAGCAAATGGGCGTCGAGCTCTGGGGCCAACGTCCTGACTTTC.

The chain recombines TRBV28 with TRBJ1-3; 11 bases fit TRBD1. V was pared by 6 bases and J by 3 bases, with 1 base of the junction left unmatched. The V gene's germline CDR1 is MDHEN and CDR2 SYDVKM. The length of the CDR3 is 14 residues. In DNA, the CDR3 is TGTGCCAGCAGAGGGACAGGGGGTGGAAACACCATATATTTT. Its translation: CASRGTGGGNTIYF. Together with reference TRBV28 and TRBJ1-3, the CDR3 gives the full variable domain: DVKVTQSSRYLVKRTGEKVFLECVQDMDHENMFWYRQDPGLGLRLIYFSYDVKMKEKGDIPEGYSVSREKKERFSLILESASTNQTSMYLCASRGTGGGNTIYFGEGSWLTVV.

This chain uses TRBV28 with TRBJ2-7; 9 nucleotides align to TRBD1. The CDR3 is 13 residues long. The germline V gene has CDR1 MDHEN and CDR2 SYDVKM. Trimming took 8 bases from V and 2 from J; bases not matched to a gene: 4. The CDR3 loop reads CASQTGGAYEQYF. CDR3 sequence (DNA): TGTGCCAGCCAGACAGGGGGGGCCTACGAGCAGTACTTC.

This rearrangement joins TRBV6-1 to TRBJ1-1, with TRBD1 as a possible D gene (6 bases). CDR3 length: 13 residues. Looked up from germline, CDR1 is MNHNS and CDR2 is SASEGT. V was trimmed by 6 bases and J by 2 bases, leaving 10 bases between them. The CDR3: CASRGGINTEAFF. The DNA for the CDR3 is TGTGCCAGCAGAGGGGGGATCAACACTGAAGCTTTCTTT.

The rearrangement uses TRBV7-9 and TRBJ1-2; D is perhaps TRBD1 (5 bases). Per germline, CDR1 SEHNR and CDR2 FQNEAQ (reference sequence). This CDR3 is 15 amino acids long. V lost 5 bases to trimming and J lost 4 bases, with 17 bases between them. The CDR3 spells CASSLSGARGYGYTF. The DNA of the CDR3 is TGTGCCAGCAGCCTGAGCGGGGCTCGGGGCTATGGCTACACCTTC.

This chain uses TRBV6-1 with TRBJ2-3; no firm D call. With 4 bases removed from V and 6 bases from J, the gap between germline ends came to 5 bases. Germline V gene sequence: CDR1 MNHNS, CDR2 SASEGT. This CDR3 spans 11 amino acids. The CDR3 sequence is CASSVTDTQYF. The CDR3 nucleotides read TGTGCCAGCAGTGTGACGGATACGCAGTATTTT.

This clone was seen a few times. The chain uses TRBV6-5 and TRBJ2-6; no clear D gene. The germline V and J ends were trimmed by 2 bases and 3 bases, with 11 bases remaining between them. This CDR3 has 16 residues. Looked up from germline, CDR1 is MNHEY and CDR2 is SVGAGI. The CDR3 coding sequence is TGTGCCAGCAGTTACGACGGCGTAGGTGGGGCCAACGTCCTGACTTTC. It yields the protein CASSYDGVGGANVLTF.

The CDR3: CASSRFSNQPQHF. The CDR3 DNA follows: TGTGCCAGCAGTCGCTTTAGCAATCAGCCCCAGCATTTT. The rearrangement uses TRBV27 and TRBJ1-5; D unclear. The V and J ends lost 5 bases and 0 bases respectively, with 5 bases between them. CDR1 and CDR2 from the germline V gene are MNHEY and SMNVEV (reference sequence). The CDR3 consists of 13 residues.

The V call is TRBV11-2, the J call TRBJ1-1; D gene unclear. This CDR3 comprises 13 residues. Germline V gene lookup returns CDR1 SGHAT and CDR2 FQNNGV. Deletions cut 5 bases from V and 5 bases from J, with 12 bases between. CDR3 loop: CASSPSLGTEAFF. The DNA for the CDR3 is TGTGCCAGCAGCCCCAGCTTAGGGACTGAAGCTTTCTTT. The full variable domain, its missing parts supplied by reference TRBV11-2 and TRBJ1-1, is EAGVAQSPRYKIIEKRQSVAFWCNPISGHATLYWYQQILGQGPKLLIQFQNNGVVDDSQLPKDRFSAERLKGVDSTLKIQPAKLEDSAVYLCASSPSLGTEAFFGQGTRLTVV.

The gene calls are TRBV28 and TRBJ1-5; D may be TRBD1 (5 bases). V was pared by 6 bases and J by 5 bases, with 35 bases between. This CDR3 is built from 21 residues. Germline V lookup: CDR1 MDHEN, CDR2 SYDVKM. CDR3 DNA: TGTGCCAGCAGCCCAATATCTTCCATTGGGGCTATTTTCGCGGTACATCAGCCCCAGCATTTT. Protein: CASSPISSIGAIFAVHQPQHF.

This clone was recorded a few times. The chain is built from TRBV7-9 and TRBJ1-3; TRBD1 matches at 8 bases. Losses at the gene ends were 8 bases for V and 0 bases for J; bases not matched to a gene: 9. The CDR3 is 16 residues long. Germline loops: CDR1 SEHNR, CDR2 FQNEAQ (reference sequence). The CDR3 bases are TGTGCCAGCCCAGGGGGCAGCCAAACCTCTGGAAACACCATATATTTT. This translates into CASPGGSQTSGNTIYF.

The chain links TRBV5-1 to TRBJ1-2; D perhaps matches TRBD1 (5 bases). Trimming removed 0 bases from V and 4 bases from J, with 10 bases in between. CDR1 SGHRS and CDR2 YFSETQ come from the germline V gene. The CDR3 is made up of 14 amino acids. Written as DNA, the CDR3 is TGCGCCAGCAGCTTGGAGCAGGGCCCCTATGGCTACACCTTC. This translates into CASSLEQGPYGYTF. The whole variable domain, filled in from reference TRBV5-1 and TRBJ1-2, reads KAGVTQTPRYLIKTRGQQVTLSCSPISGHRSVSWYQQTPGQGLQFLFEYFSETQRNKGNFPGRFSGRQFSNSRSEMNVSTLELGDSALYLCASSLEQGPYGYTFGSGTRLTVV.

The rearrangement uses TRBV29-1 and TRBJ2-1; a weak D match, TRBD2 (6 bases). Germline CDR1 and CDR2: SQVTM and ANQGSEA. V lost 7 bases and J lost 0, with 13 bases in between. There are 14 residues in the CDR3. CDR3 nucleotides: TGCAGCGGGGGAGGAAGCCTCTCCTACAATGAGCAGTTCTTC. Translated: CSGGGSLSYNEQFF.